These 24 T cell receptor beta chains came from one sample sequenced in a study of cytomegalovirus exposure and HLA in healthy donors. PCR was performed using 60 Vbeta and 13 Jbeta primers. TCRdb keeps only in-frame clones here, not all; method: immunoSEQ multiplex PCR. The sample lists over 100,000 clones, around 64% occurring once. Sequencing used PBMCs. These receptors all stem from a woman aged 25 to 39 in good health and CMV-seronegative.

The chain links TRBV2 to TRBJ2-4, with TRBD1 identical over 8 bases. There are 15 residues in the CDR3. Germline CDR1 SNHLY, CDR2 FYNNEI. After removal of 0 bases from V and 9 bases from J, the junction contained 7 bases not matched to a gene. The CDR3 region is CASSEARTGTAIQYF. CDR3 coding DNA: TGTGCCAGCAGTGAAGCCAGGACAGGGACGGCCATTCAGTACTTC.

J is TRBJ1-3 and V is TRBV7-2; tentatively, D is TRBD1 (5 bases). Germline-derived CDR1 and CDR2 are SGHTA and FQGNSA. Trimming removed 5 bases at V and 8 bases at J, with 16 bases between. This CDR3 is 14 amino acids long. CDR3 DNA sequence: TGTGCCAGCAGCCCCCGCTTTGGGGCTTACACCATATATTTT. Translation: CASSPRFGAYTIYF.

The chain couples TRBV2 to TRBJ1-6; D is uncertain. The CDR3 loop spans 14 amino acids. V was clipped by 3 bases and J by 4 bases, with 7 bases between them. Germline-derived CDR1 and CDR2 are SNHLY and FYNNEI. The CDR3 reads CASSEGGYNSPLHF. The DNA for the CDR3 is TGTGCCAGCAGTGAGGGAGGGTATAATTCACCCCTCCACTTT.

This clone was counted a few times. This rearrangement joins TRBV4-1 to TRBJ1-6; D gene unclear. Between the trimmed V and J ends, which lost 1 base and 7 bases, there was a span of 11 bases. Germline assignment: CDR1 MGHRA and CDR2 YSYEKL. This CDR3 is built from 15 residues. CDR3 amino acids: CASSQVPASNSPLHF. CDR3 bases: TGCGCCAGCAGCCAAGTTCCAGCGTCAAATTCACCCCTCCACTTT.

This clone was seen more than once but under ten times. The J gene is TRBJ2-3, the V gene TRBV7-9, with 9 bases aligning to TRBD2. The CDR3 totals 15 residues. The germline V gene encodes CDR1 SEHNR and CDR2 FQNEAQ (reference sequence). V shed 6 bases and J 6 bases; nucleotides not matched to a gene: 10. CDR3 in amino acids: CASSPLAGGPDTQYF. Written as DNA, the CDR3 is TGTGCCAGCAGTCCCTTGGCGGGAGGGCCCGATACGCAGTATTTT.

The J gene is TRBJ2-7, the V gene TRBV18; tentatively, D is TRBD1 (6 bases). Germline loops: CDR1 KGHSH, CDR2 LQKENI. Between the trimmed V and J ends, which lost 2 bases and 7 bases, there was a span of 12 bases. This CDR3 region has 13 residues. CDR3 amino acids: CASSPGDTREQYF. In DNA form, the CDR3 reads TGTGCCAGCTCACCAGGGGACACTCGGGAGCAGTACTTC.

The chain couples TRBV4-2 to TRBJ1-6; D is unresolved. CDR1 is LGHNA, CDR2 YNFKEQ, per germline. Deletions cut 0 bases from V and 4 bases from J, with 10 bases between. The length of the CDR3 is 16 residues. The CDR3 DNA is TGTGCCAGCAGCCAAGAGCGGGGTTTATATAATTCACCCCTCCACTTT. Its translation is CASSQERGLYNSPLHF.

The chain couples TRBV28 to TRBJ1-1; 7 bases are shared with TRBD1. The J segment lost 2 bases and the V segment lost 4 bases, leaving 4 bases of the junction unmatched. CDR1 MDHEN and CDR2 SYDVKM come from the germline V gene. This CDR3 region has 14 residues. CDR3 loop: CASSSGQRNTEAFF. CDR3 coding DNA: TGTGCCAGCAGTTCGGGACAGCGTAACACTGAAGCTTTCTTT.

This clone has only a few counts. This chain uses TRBV5-4 with TRBJ2-3; perhaps TRBD1 as D (5 bases). This CDR3 has 13 residues. V lost 4 bases to trimming and J lost 7 bases, with 13 bases between them. The germline V gene encodes CDR1 SGHNT and CDR2 YYREEE (reference sequence). This chain's CDR3 is CASSDQGGNTQYF. CDR3 coding DNA: TGTGCCAGCAGCGACCAGGGCGGAAATACGCAGTATTTT.

The chain has TRBV6-5 and TRBJ2-7; 8 bases are a match to TRBD1. This CDR3 contains 13 residues. Germline loops: CDR1 MNHEY, CDR2 SVGAGI. The V and J ends lost 8 bases and 5 bases, in that order; junction bases with no gene match: 8. The DNA for the CDR3 is TGTGCCAGCGAGGACAGGGTAAGCCACGAGCAGTACTTC. It specifies CASEDRVSHEQYF.

The V gene is TRBV7-2, the J gene TRBJ1-2; D is ambiguous. The V gene lost 1 base and the J gene lost 1 base, with 10 bases spanning the gap. Germline V gene data show CDR1 as SGHTA and CDR2 as FQGNSA. The CDR3 length is 15 residues. The CDR3 DNA follows: TGTGCCAGCAGCTTAGGACGGAGCATTAACTATGGCTACACCTTC. As protein: CASSLGRSINYGYTF.

The rearrangement links TRBV5-4 to TRBJ2-1; 8 bases line up with TRBD2. Germline assignment: CDR1 SGHNT and CDR2 YYREEE (reference sequence). The junction had 4 bases not matched to a gene; V was cut back by 4 bases and J by 1 base. CDR3 length: 15 residues. CDR3 DNA: TGTGCCAGCAGCGCGGGACTAGTATCCTACAATGAGCAGTTCTTC. Protein product: CASSAGLVSYNEQFF.

This rearrangement joins TRBV7-9 to TRBJ1-1; 8 nucleotides agree with TRBD1. The CDR3 spans 15 residues. V lost 6 bases and J lost 2; bases outside the gene matches: 8. Germline values: CDR1 SEHNR, CDR2 FQNEAQ (reference sequence). The CDR3 nucleotides read TGTGCCAGCAGAGACAGGGGCGCCCTTAACACTGAAGCTTTCTTT. This translates into CASRDRGALNTEAFF.

This clone has only a few counts. The chain carries TRBV19 and TRBJ2-2; D is unclear. Between the trimmed V and J ends, which lost 7 bases and 1 base, there was a span of 7 bases. The CDR3 runs to 13 residues. CDR1 LNHDA and CDR2 SQIVND come from the germline V gene (reference sequence). The CDR3 region has the DNA TGTGCCAGTACTCAGTTGAACACCGGGGAGCTGTTTTTT. Amino acid sequence: CASTQLNTGELFF.

The CDR3 loop reads CSVQSGGGSEKLFF. The CDR3 DNA reads as TGCAGCGTTCAAAGTGGGGGGGGAAGCGAAAAACTGTTTTTT. The chain uses TRBV29-1 and TRBJ1-4, with D possibly matching TRBD1 (5 bases). Germline CDR1 is SQVTM and CDR2 is ANQGSEA. CDR3 size: 14 residues. V was cut by 5 bases and J by 8 bases, with 18 bases left in between.

The rearrangement uses TRBV25-1 and TRBJ2-7, with 8 bases lining up with TRBD2. Germline CDR1 is MGHDK and CDR2 is SYGVNS. The CDR3 is 16 amino acids. V trimming: 5 bases; J trimming: 2 bases; junction bases outside the gene matches: 11. CDR3 DNA sequence: TGTGCCAGCAGTAAACGGAGCGGGAGTCTCACCTACGAGCAGTACTTC. It codes for CASSKRSGSLTYEQYF.

The rearrangement uses TRBV15 and TRBJ1-2; a weak D match, TRBD1 (5 bases). The CDR3 covers 17 residues. CDR1 and CDR2 (germline): LNHNV, YYDKDF (reference sequence). The V end lost 0 bases, the J end lost 4 bases, and 18 bases lay between the germline ends. CDR3 nucleotide sequence: TGTGCCACCAGCAGAGATCTATTGCCTGACAGAACCTATGGCTACACCTTC. Its translation: CATSRDLLPDRTYGYTF.

Only one count was recorded for this clone. The chain joins TRBV27 to TRBJ1-4; a weak D match, TRBD1 (6 bases). Germline values: CDR1 MNHEY, CDR2 SMNVEV (reference sequence). The V end lost 6 bases, the J end lost 0 bases, and 17 bases lay between the germline ends. The CDR3 runs to 17 residues. CDR3 loop: CASSGETGLATNEKLFF. The CDR3 nucleotides are TGTGCCAGCAGCGGCGAGACAGGTCTTGCAACTAATGAAAAACTGTTTTTT.

The V gene is TRBV5-1, the J gene TRBJ2-3; D not certain. V was pared by 2 bases and J by 0 bases, with 10 bases between. From germline, CDR1 is SGHRS and CDR2 YFSETQ. The CDR3 is made up of 15 amino acids. The CDR3 is CASSFGSSSTDTQYF. The CDR3, as DNA: TGCGCCAGCAGCTTCGGGTCTTCTAGCACAGATACGCAGTATTTT.

Here the CDR3 reads CASSLGEGADTEAFF. CDR3 DNA: TGTGCCAGCAGTTTAGGTGAGGGGGCGGACACTGAAGCTTTCTTT. The rearrangement joins TRBV6-5 to TRBJ1-1; 7 bases line up with TRBD1. In germline, CDR1 is MNHEY, CDR2 SVGAGI. V was clipped by 4 bases and J by 3 bases; unmatched bases: 8. The CDR3 runs to 15 residues.

This sequence joins TRBV29-1 and TRBJ2-7; 9 bases match TRBD1. After removal of 7 bases from V and 6 bases from J, the junction contained 7 bases not matched to a gene. Germline CDR1 reads SQVTM; CDR2 reads ANQGSEA. This CDR3 has 12 residues. CDR3 in amino acids: CSGGQGPTEQYF. Here the CDR3 DNA reads TGCAGCGGAGGACAGGGGCCCACCGAGCAGTACTTC.

This clone has only a few counts. This chain joins TRBV15 and TRBJ2-7, with D perhaps matching TRBD2 (5 bases). In germline, CDR1 is LNHNV, CDR2 YYDKDF (reference sequence). Trimming shortened V by 8 bases and J by 7 bases, and 15 bases separated the two germline ends. This CDR3 is 12 amino acids long. CDR3 protein: CATSEARGEQYF. CDR3 DNA: TGTGCCACCTCCGAGGCGCGAGGGGAGCAGTACTTC.

The chain uses TRBV12-5 and TRBJ1-2; 7 bases fit TRBD1. Trimming took 0 bases from V and 5 from J; bases not matched to a gene: 9. Germline CDR1 and CDR2: LGHNT and FRNRAP. CDR3 length equals 16 residues. Here the CDR3 DNA reads TGTGCTAGTGGTTTGGTACTAGGACAGGCGACATATGGCTACACCTTC. It encodes CASGLVLGQATYGYTF.

This clone showed up just a few times. The V call is TRBV19, the J call TRBJ1-1; 8 positions agree with TRBD1. CDR1 LNHDA and CDR2 SQIVND come from the germline V gene (reference sequence). The V segment lost 8 bases and the J segment 0 bases; nucleotides outside the gene matches: 2. CDR3 length equals 13 residues. The CDR3 nucleotides read TGTGCCAGTGCGGACAGGGTGAACACTGAAGCTTTCTTT. Translated: CASADRVNTEAFF.